The 13 T cell receptor beta chains listed next were all sequenced from one sample in a study of technical replicates of blood from a few donors. Method: immunoSEQ multiplex PCR; TCRdb's copy keeps in-frame clones and lacks some. The sample includes some 80,000 clones, about 94% seen only once; the top ten take around 0.37%. The sample was T cells isolated from PBMCs. These receptors were collected from a human donor in good health.

This chain connects TRBV10-3 to TRBJ2-7; tentatively, D is TRBD1 (6 bases). The CDR3 has 15 amino acids. Trimming left V 2 bases short and J 5 bases short, with 16 bases between. From germline, CDR1 is ENHRY and CDR2 SYGVKD. The CDR3 region is CAISETGSREHEQYF. The CDR3, as DNA: TGTGCCATCAGTGAGACAGGGTCAAGGGAGCACGAGCAGTACTTC.

CDR3 region: CASSGGLLAGDPYNEQFF. The CDR3, as DNA: TGTGCCAGTAGCGGAGGATTACTAGCGGGAGACCCCTACAATGAGCAGTTCTTC. The J gene is TRBJ2-1, the V gene TRBV19; TRBD2 matches 11 bases. This CDR3 region has 18 residues. With 6 bases clipped from V and 2 bases from J, the junction kept 12 bases outside the gene matches. CDR1 and CDR2 from the germline V gene are LNHDA and SQIVND (reference sequence).

The chain joins TRBV7-8 to TRBJ2-1; 7 nucleotides align to TRBD2. CDR3 length: 17 residues. The J segment lost 3 bases and the V segment lost 2 bases, leaving 10 bases of the junction unmatched. Germline V lookup: CDR1 SGHVS, CDR2 FQNEAQ. CDR3 residues: CASSLYGSSGIYNEQFF. CDR3 bases: TGTGCCAGCAGCTTATATGGGTCTAGCGGAATCTACAATGAGCAGTTCTTC.

The chain combines TRBV11-2 with TRBJ2-7; 7 bases fit TRBD2. The CDR3 loop spans 16 amino acids. Germline V CDR1 and CDR2: SGHAT, FQNNGV. With 0 bases clipped from V and 0 bases from J, the junction kept 5 bases outside the gene matches. CDR3 sequence: CASSLDRASGSYEQYF. The CDR3 DNA reads as TGTGCCAGCAGCTTAGATCGCGCTAGCGGCTCCTACGAGCAGTACTTC.

The chain employs TRBV28 and TRBJ1-1, with TRBD1 as a possible D gene (6 bases). Germline V gene data show CDR1 as MDHEN and CDR2 as SYDVKM. Trimming took 5 bases from V and 5 from J, leaving 12 bases between them. This CDR3 has 13 amino acids. CDR3 in DNA: TGTGCCAGCAGTACCCCTGGACAGACTGAAGCTTTCTTT. This codes for CASSTPGQTEAFF.

This sequence joins TRBV28 and TRBJ2-7; the D is unclear. V gave up 4 bases and J gave up 3 bases, with 7 bases separating them. This CDR3 is 12 amino acids long. Per germline, CDR1 MDHEN and CDR2 SYDVKM. The CDR3 coding sequence is TGTGCCAGCAGTTCCCACTTCTACGAGCAGTACTTC. Translating gives CASSSHFYEQYF.

J is TRBJ1-1 and V is TRBV4-1, with D uncertain. The length of the CDR3 is 12 residues. V shed 1 base and J shed 7 bases, with 7 bases lying between them. The germline V gene encodes CDR1 MGHRA and CDR2 YSYEKL. CDR3 in amino acids: CASSQAGVEAFF. Here the CDR3 DNA reads TGCGCCAGCAGCCAAGCCGGAGTTGAAGCTTTCTTT.

The chain links TRBV19 to TRBJ2-3, with 9 nucleotides matching TRBD2. The junction had 5 bases not matched to a gene; V was cut back by 3 bases and J by 4 bases. Germline lookup yields CDR1 LNHDA and CDR2 SQIVND (reference sequence). CDR3 length: 15 residues. The CDR3 loop reads CASSMLAGAADTQYF. In nucleotides, the CDR3 is TGTGCCAGTAGTATGTTAGCGGGAGCGGCAGATACGCAGTATTTT.

The V and J genes are TRBV4-2 and TRBJ2-7, with D maybe TRBD1 (5 bases). Trimming stripped 0 bases from V and 4 bases from J, with 13 bases between. The germline V gene has CDR1 LGHNA and CDR2 YNFKEQ. This CDR3 has 15 residues. In DNA form, the CDR3 reads TGTGCCAGCAGCCAAGAGGACACCCACGGGTACGAGCAGTACTTC. This translates into CASSQEDTHGYEQYF.

V usage is TRBV19 and J usage is TRBJ2-3, with D possibly matching TRBD2 (6 bases). Germline-derived CDR1 and CDR2 are LNHDA and SQIVND (reference sequence). The CDR3 totals 13 residues. V dropped 9 bases and J dropped 2 bases, with 12 bases sitting between them. This CDR3 is CASRLVNTDTQYF. The CDR3 DNA reads TGTGCCAGCCGACTAGTAAACACAGATACGCAGTATTTT.

The rearrangement joins TRBV2 to TRBJ2-7; D is perhaps TRBD2 (7 bases). Germline CDR1 reads SNHLY; CDR2 reads FYNNEI. There are 13 residues in the CDR3. CDR3 amino acids: CGSRGGSAYEQYF. DNA of the CDR3: TGTGGATCTAGGGGGGGGTCGGCCTACGAGCAGTACTTC.

V and J are TRBV15 and TRBJ1-2, with D possibly TRBD1 on 5 matching bases. The CDR3 spans 15 residues. CDR1 LNHNV and CDR2 YYDKDF come from the germline V gene (reference sequence). V shed 0 bases and J shed 6 bases, with 14 bases lying between them. CDR3 nucleotides: TGTGCCACCAGCAGAGATGAGACAGTAAATAATGGCTACACCTTC. It translates to CATSRDETVNNGYTF.

This clone was seen a single time. The chain combines TRBV13 with TRBJ1-1, with 8 bases aligning to TRBD1. This CDR3 has 18 residues. Germline V gives CDR1 PRHDT, CDR2 FYEKMQ (reference sequence). The V gene end was trimmed by 3 bases and the J gene end by 4 bases; junction bases not matched to a gene: 16. The CDR3 region has the DNA TGTGCCAGCAGCTTCCTCTCGTCAGGGGGCCTGTGGGGCACTGAAGCTTTCTTT. Translating gives CASSFLSSGGLWGTEAFF.